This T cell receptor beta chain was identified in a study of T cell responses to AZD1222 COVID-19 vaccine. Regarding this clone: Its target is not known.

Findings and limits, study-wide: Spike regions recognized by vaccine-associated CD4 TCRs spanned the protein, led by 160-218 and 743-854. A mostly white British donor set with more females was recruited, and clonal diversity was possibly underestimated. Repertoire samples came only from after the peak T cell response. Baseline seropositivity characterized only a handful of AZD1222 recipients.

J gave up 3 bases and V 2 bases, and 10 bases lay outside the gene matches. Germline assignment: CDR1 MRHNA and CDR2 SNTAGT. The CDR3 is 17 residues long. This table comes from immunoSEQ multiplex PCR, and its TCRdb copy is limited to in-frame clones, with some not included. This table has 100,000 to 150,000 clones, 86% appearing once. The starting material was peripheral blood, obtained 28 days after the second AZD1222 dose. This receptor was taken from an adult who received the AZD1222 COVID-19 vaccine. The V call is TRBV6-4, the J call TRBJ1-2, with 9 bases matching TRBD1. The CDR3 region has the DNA TGTGCCAGCAGTGACCCTGCGATTTGGGACAGGGACTATGGCTACACCTTC. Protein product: CASSDPAIWDRDYGYTF.